This T cell receptor (beta chain) comes out of a study of T cell changes during pregnancy in multiple sclerosis. Profiled with immunoSEQ multiplex PCR; TCRdb holds only in-frame clones, not every one. Here the sample spans about 42,000 clones, approximately 81% being singletons. Specimen: CD4+ T cells from peripheral blood mononuclear cells, collected before pregnancy. The clonotype comes from a female donor with multiple sclerosis, enrolled in a pregnancy study.

The CDR3 region has the DNA TGCGCCAGCAGCCAAGATCTGAGGCAGGGTGGCACAGATACGCAGTATTTT. This codes for CASSQDLRQGGTDTQYF. The V and J genes are TRBV4-3 and TRBJ2-3; D perhaps matches TRBD1 (5 bases). CDR1 is LGHNA, CDR2 YSLEER, per germline. Between the trimmed V and J ends, which lost 0 bases and 1 base, there was a span of 14 bases. There are 17 residues in the CDR3.